This T cell receptor (beta chain) was identified during a study of T cell responses to AZD1222 COVID-19 vaccine. A word on this clone: Its antigen is not identified.

In germline, CDR1 is MDHEN, CDR2 SYDVKM. Trimming took 2 bases from V and 8 from J, leaving 6 bases between them. The CDR3 length is 12 residues. Findings of the study overall: With dominance at 160-218 and 743-854, vaccine-associated CD4 TCRs spanned spike.

Assay: immunoSEQ multiplex PCR; the TCRdb copy retains only in-frame clones and omits some. Of approximately 100,000 clones in the sample, just under 90% were seen once. This specimen consisted of peripheral blood, obtained on day 0 of MenACWY control vaccination. The sequence was collected from an adult in good health. The gene calls are TRBV28 and TRBJ1-4; D is possibly TRBD1 (5 bases). CDR3 bases: TGTGCCAGCAGTTTAACAGGAGAAAAACTGTTTTTT. Translating it yields CASSLTGEKLFF.